This TCR beta chain was sequenced for a study of blood T cell repertoires in COVID-19. Study-level information: Researchers got acute and convalescent COVID-19 samples from the United States, Italy and Spain. PBMCs, B-cell-depleted T cells, or T cells were the source of the cDNA or gDNA that made up the material.

In the study's own analysis: It was from reference gene primer amplification that nucleated cell counts were estimated. Only in-frame clones appear in the TCRdb table, and some are missing; sequencing was by immunoSEQ multiplex PCR. The V and J calls and clone size are taken from that table; D and trimming were inferred from the DNA. Found here are 100,000 or so clones, around 86% of them singletons; the top ten hold roughly 4.2%. The CDR3 consists of 19 residues. The V gene's germline CDR1 is LNHNV and CDR2 YYDKDF (reference sequence). V trimming: 3 bases; J trimming: 0 bases; junction bases outside the gene matches: 9.

The sample taken for sequencing was peripheral blood. This clonotype was obtained from a man aged 45-60 years with acute or convalescent COVID-19. The chain carries TRBV15 and TRBJ2-1; 12 bases match TRBD2. CDR3 sequence: CATSSFGASGGDSYNEQFF. The CDR3 DNA sequence: TGTGCCACCAGCAGCTTTGGGGCTAGCGGGGGGGACTCCTACAATGAGCAGTTCTTC.